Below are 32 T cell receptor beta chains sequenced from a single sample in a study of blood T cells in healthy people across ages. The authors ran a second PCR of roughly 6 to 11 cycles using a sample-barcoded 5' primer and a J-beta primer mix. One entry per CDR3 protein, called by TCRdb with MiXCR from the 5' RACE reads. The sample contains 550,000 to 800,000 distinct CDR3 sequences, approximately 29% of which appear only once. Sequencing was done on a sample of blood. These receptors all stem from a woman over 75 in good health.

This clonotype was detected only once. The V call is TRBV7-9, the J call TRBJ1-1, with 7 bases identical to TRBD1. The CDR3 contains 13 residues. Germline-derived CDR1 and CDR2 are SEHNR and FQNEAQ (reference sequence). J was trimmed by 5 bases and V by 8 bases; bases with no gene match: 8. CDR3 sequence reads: CASGPDRATEAFF. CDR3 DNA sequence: TGTGCCAGCGGCCCTGACAGGGCGACTGAAGCTTTCTTT.

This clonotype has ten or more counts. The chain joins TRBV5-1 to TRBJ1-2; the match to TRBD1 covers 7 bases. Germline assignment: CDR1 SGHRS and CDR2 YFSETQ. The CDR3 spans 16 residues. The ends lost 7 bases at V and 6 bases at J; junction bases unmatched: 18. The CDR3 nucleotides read TGCGCCAGCCGGAGGTCCGGGACAGAGGGGAAGAATGGCTACACCTTC. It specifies CASRRSGTEGKNGYTF. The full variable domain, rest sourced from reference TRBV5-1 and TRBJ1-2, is KAGVTQTPRYLIKTRGQQVTLSCSPISGHRSVSWYQQTPGQGLQFLFEYFSETQRNKGNFPGRFSGRQFSNSRSEMNVSTLELGDSALYLCASRRSGTEGKNGYTFGSGTRLTVV.

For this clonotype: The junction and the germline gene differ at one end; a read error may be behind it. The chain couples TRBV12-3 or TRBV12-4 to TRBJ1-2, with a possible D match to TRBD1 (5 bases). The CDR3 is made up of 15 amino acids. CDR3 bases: TGTGCCAGCAGACGCCCCTCGGGACTCAACTATGGTTACACCTTC. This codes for CASRRPSGLNYGYTF.

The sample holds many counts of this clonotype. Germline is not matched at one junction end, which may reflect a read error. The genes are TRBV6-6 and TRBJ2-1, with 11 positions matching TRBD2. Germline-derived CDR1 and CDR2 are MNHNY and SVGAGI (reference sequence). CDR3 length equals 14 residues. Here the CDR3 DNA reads TGCGCCAGCAGGGTAGCGGGGGGGCAGGGTGAGCAGTTCTTC. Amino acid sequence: CASRVAGGQGEQFF.

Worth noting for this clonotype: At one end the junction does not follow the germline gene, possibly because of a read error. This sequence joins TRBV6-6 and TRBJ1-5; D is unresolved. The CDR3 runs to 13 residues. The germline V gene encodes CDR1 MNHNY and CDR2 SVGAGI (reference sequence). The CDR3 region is CASSFYSNQPRHF. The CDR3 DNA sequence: TGTGCCAGCAGCTTTTATAGCAATCAGCCCCGGCATTTT.

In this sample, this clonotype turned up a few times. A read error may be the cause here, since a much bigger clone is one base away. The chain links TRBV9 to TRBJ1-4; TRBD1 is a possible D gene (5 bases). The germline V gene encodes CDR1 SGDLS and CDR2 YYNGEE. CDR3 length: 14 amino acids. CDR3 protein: CASSAQGDQEKRFF. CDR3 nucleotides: TGTGCCAGCAGCGCCCAGGGAGATCAGGAAAAACGGTTTTTT. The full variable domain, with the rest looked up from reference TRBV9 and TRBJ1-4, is DSGVTQTPKHLITATGQRVTLRCSPRSGDLSVYWYQQSLDQGLQFLIQYYNGEERAKGNILERFSAQQFPDLHSELNLSSLELGDSALYFCASSAQGDQEKRFFGSGTQLSVL.

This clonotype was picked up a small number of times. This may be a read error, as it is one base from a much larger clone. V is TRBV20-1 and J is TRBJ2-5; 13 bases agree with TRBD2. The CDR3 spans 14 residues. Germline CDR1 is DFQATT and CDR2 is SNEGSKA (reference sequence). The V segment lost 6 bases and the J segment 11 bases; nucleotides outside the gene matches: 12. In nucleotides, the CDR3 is TGCAGTGCCCGACTAGCGGGGGGCAACAATGAGCAGTACTTC. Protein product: CSARLAGGNNEQYF.

The CDR3 DNA sequence: TGTGCCAGCAGTCCGGGACAGGCTAATGAAAAACTGTTTTTT. Protein: CASSPGQANEKLFF. The gene calls are TRBV6-5 and TRBJ1-4; TRBD1 aligns across 8 bases. Germline values: CDR1 MNHEY, CDR2 SVGAGI. This CDR3 region has 14 residues. V lost 5 bases and J lost 3; bases outside the gene matches: 2.

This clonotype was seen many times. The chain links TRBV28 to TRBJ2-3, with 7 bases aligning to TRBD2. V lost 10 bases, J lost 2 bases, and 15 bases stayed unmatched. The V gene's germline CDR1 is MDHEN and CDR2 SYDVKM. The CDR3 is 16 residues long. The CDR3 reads CATMGWGGTDTDTQYF. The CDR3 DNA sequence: TGTGCCACCATGGGGTGGGGGGGGACCGACACAGATACGCAGTATTTT.

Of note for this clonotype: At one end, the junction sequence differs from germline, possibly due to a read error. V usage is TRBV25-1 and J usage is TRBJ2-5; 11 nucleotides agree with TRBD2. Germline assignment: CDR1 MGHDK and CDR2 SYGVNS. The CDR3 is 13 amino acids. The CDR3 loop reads CVSSEFTSGGQYF. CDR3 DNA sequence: TGTGTCAGCAGTGAATTTACTAGCGGGGGCCAGTACTTC.

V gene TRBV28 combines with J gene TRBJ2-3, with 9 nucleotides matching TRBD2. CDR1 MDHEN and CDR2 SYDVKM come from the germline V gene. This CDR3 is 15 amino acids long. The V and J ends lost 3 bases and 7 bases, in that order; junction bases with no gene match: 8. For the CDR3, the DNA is TGTGCCAGCAGTTTTCGGCTAGCGGGAAGTAATACGCAGTATTTT. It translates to CASSFRLAGSNTQYF.

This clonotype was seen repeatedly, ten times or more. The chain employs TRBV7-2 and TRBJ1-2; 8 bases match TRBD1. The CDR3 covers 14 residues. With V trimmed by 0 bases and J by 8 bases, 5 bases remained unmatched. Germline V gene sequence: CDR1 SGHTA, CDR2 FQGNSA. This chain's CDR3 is CASSLALDRDGYTF. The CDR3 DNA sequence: TGTGCCAGCAGCTTAGCGTTGGACAGGGACGGCTACACCTTC. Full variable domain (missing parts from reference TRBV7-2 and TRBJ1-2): GAGVSQSPSNKVTEKGKDVELRCDPISGHTALYWYRQSLGQGLEFLIYFQGNSAPDKSGLPSDRFSAERTGGSVSTLTIQRTQQEDSAVYLCASSLALDRDGYTFGSGTRLTVV.

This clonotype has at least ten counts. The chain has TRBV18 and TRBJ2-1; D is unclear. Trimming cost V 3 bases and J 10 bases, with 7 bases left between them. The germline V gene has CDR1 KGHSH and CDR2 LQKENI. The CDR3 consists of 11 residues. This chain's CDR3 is CASSPLLEQFF. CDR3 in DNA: TGTGCCAGCTCACCCCTCCTGGAGCAGTTCTTC.

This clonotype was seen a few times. The chain's CDR3 is CSAQAANYEQYF. As DNA, the CDR3 is TGCAGCGCTCAGGCGGCGAACTACGAGCAGTACTTC. The rearrangement links TRBV29-1 to TRBJ2-7; D is ambiguous. The germline CDR1 and CDR2 sequences are SQVTM and ANQGSEA. The CDR3 is made up of 12 amino acids. Trimming took 7 bases from V and 3 from J, leaving 13 bases between them.

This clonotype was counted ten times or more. The CDR3 here is CASRGSPALYEQYF. DNA of the CDR3: TGTGCCAGCAGGGGGTCCCCCGCTCTCTACGAGCAGTACTTC. The V gene is TRBV28, the J gene TRBJ2-7; D is ambiguous. This CDR3 contains 14 residues. Germline V CDR1 and CDR2: MDHEN, SYDVKM. V lost 6 bases and J 3 bases, leaving 15 bases between the germline ends.

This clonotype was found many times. The CDR3 is CASSYDRASSYNEQFF. In DNA form, the CDR3 reads TGTGCCAGCAGTTATGACCGCGCGAGCTCCTACAATGAGCAGTTCTTC. The chain combines TRBV11-3 with TRBJ2-1; no reliable D call. The CDR3 sequence is 16 residues long. Trimming shortened V by 6 bases and J by 0 bases, and 15 bases separated the two germline ends. Germline CDR1 SGHNT, CDR2 YENEEA.

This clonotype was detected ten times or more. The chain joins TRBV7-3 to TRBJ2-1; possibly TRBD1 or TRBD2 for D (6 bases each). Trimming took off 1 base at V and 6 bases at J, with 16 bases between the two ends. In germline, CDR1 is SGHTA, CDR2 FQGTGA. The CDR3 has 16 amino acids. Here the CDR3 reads CASSLIAAGQGNEQFF. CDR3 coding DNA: TGTGCCAGCAGCTTAATCGCGGCGGGACAAGGCAATGAGCAGTTCTTC.

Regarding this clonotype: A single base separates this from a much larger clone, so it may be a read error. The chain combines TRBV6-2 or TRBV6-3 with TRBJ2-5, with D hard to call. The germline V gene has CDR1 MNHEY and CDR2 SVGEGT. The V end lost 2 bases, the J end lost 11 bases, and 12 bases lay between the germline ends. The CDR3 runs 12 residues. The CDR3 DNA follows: TGTGCCAGCAGTTACCTCGGCTACGGGCAGTACTTC. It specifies CASSYLGYGQYF.

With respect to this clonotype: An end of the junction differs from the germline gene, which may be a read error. CDR3 in amino acids: CASSLHTGGFGMNAEAFF. In nucleotides, the CDR3 is TGTGCCAGCAGCCTTCACACAGGGGGCTTCGGAATGAACGCTGAAGCTTTCTTT. V and J are TRBV6-2 or TRBV6-3 and TRBJ1-1; 9 bases fit TRBD1. This CDR3 has 18 amino acids. From germline, CDR1 is MNHEY and CDR2 SVGEGT.

For the CDR3, the DNA is TGTGCCAGCAGCGCGGGACAGGGCTGGCAGCCCCAGCATTTT. Its protein is CASSAGQGWQPQHF. The rearrangement joins TRBV9 to TRBJ1-5, with 9 bases identical to TRBD1. The CDR3 has 14 residues. The V gene end was trimmed by 3 bases and the J gene end by 7 bases; junction bases not matched to a gene: 5. Germline CDR1 SGDLS, CDR2 YYNGEE.

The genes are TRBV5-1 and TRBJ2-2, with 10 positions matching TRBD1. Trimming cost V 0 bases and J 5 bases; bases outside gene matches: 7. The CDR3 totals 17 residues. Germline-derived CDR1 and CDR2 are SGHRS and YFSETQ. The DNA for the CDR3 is TGCGCCAGCAGCTTGGGACAGGGGGCAATGTTGACCGGGGAGCTGTTTTTT. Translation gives CASSLGQGAMLTGELFF.

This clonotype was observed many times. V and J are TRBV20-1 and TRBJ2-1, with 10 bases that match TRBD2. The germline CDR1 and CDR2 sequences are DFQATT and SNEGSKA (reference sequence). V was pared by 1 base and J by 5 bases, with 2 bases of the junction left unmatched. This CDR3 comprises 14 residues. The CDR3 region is CSARALAGDNEQFF. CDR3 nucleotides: TGCAGTGCTAGAGCTCTAGCGGGGGACAATGAGCAGTTCTTC.

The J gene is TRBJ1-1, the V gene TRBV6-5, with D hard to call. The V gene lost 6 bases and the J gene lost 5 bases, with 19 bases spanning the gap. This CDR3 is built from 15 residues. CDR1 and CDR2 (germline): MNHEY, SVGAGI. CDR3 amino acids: CASSPQIAGRTEAFF. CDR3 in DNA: TGTGCCAGCAGCCCCCAAATAGCCGGGAGGACTGAAGCTTTCTTT.

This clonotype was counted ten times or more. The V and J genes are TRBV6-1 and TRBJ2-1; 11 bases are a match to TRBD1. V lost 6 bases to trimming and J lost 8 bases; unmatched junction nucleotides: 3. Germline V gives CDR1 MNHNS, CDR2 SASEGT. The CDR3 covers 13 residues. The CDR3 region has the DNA TGTGCCAGCAGCAGGGACAGGGGGGATGAGCAGTTCTTC. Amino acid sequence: CASSRDRGDEQFF.

This CDR3 reads CASRADRGSSYNSPLHF. DNA for the CDR3: TGCGCCAGCAGGGCTGACAGGGGCAGCTCCTATAATTCACCCCTCCACTTT. The rearrangement links TRBV5-1 to TRBJ1-6; 8 nucleotides line up with TRBD1. Germline V gene lookup returns CDR1 SGHRS and CDR2 YFSETQ. CDR3 length equals 17 residues. The V gene end was trimmed by 5 bases and the J gene end by 0 bases; junction bases not matched to a gene: 7.

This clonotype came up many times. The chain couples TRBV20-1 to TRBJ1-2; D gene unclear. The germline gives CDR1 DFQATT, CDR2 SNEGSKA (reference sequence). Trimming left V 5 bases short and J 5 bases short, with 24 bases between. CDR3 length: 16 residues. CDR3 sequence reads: CSAPISMGGLWYGYTF. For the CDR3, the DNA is TGCAGTGCTCCCATCTCGATGGGCGGCTTATGGTATGGCTACACCTTC.

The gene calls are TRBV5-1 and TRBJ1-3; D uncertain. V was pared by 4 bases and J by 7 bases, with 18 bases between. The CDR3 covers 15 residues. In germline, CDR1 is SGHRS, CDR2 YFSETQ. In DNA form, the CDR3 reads TGCGCCAGCAGCGTAGATGGCTCCCCTACGAACACCATATATTTT. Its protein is CASSVDGSPTNTIYF.

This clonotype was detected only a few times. The CDR3 is CAWSVGQGNQPQHF. The CDR3 nucleotides are TGTGCCTGGAGTGTTGGACAGGGGAATCAGCCCCAGCATTTT. The chain employs TRBV30 and TRBJ1-5; 9 bases align to TRBD1. Germline CDR1 and CDR2: GTSNPN and SVGIG (reference sequence). V lost 0 bases and J lost 4; bases outside the gene matches: 1. The CDR3 runs 14 residues.

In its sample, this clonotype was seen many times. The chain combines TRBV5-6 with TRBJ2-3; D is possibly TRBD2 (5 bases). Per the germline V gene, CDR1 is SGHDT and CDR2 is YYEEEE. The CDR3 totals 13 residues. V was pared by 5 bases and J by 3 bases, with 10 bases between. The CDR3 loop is CASSYPGTDTQYF. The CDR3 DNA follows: TGTGCCAGCAGTTATCCGGGGACAGATACGCAGTATTTT.

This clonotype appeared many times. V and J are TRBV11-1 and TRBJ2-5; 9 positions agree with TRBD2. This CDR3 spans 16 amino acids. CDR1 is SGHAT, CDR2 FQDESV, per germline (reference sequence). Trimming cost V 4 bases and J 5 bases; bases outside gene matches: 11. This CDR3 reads CASSSPSGGYEETQYF. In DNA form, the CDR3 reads TGTGCCAGCAGCTCGCCCAGCGGGGGGTACGAGGAGACCCAGTACTTC.

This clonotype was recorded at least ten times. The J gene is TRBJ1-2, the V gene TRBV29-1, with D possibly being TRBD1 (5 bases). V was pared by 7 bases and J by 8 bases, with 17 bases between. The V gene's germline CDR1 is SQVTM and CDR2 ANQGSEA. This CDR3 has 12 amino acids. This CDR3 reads CSALQEGGGYTF. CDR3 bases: TGCAGCGCCTTACAGGAGGGCGGGGGCTACACCTTC.

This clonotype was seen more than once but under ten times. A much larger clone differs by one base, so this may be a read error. CDR3 sequence (DNA): TGTGCCAGCAGCCGGGCGACAGCTTACGAGCAGTTCTTC. Its protein is CASSRATAYEQFF. The chain combines TRBV3-1 with TRBJ2-1; D perhaps matches TRBD1 (5 bases). The CDR3 has 13 amino acids. Per the germline V gene, CDR1 is LGHDT and CDR2 is YNNKEL (reference sequence). Trimming removed 4 bases at V and 10 bases at J, with 14 bases between.